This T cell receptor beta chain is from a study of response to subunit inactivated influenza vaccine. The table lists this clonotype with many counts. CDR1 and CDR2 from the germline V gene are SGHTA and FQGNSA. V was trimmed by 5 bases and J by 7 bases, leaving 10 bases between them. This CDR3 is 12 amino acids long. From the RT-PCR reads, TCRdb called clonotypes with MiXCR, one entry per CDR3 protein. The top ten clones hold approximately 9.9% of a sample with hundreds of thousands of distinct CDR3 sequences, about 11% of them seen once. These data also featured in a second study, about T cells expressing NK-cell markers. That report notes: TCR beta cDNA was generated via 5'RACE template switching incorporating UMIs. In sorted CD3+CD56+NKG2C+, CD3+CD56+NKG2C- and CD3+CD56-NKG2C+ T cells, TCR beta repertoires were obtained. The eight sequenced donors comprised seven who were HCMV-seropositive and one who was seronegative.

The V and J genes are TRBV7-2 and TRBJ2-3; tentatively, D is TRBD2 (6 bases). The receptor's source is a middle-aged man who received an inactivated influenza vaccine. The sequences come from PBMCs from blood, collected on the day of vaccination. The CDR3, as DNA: TGTGCCAGCAGCCTTGGGGGGTATACGCAGTATTTT. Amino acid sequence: CASSLGGYTQYF. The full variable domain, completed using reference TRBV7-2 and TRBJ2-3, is GAGVSQSPSNKVTEKGKDVELRCDPISGHTALYWYRQSLGQGLEFLIYFQGNSAPDKSGLPSDRFSAERTGGSVSTLTIQRTQQEDSAVYLCASSLGGYTQYFGPGTRLTVL.